The 9 T cell receptor beta chains listed next were all sequenced from one sample in a study of monozygotic twins with cystic fibrosis. Here immunoSEQ multiplex PCR was the method, and the copy in TCRdb shows in-frame clones only, minus some. The sample contains about 25,000 clones, 90% of which appear only once. Sequencing was performed on blood. The origin of the receptors is a girl aged 2 to 9 with cystic fibrosis.

This clone was found once. The chain couples TRBV30 to TRBJ2-3, with a weak D call TRBD2 (5 bases). Germline CDR1 GTSNPN, CDR2 SVGIG (reference sequence). V was pared by 0 bases and J by 6 bases, with 13 bases between. The CDR3 has 14 residues. The CDR3 loop is CAWSVDYPRDTQYF. CDR3 sequence (DNA): TGTGCCTGGAGTGTAGACTACCCAAGGGATACGCAGTATTTT.

This clone has just one count. The J gene is TRBJ2-7, the V gene TRBV11-2; possibly TRBD1 or TRBD2 for D (5 bases each). CDR3 length: 14 residues. V dropped 0 bases and J dropped 6 bases, with 12 bases sitting between them. The germline CDR1 and CDR2 sequences are SGHAT and FQNNGV. The CDR3 DNA is TGTGCCAGCAGCTTAGAGGGACCGAACTCCGAGCAGTACTTC. This codes for CASSLEGPNSEQYF.

This chain links TRBV18 with TRBJ2-1, with TRBD2 matching over 10 bases. Germline loops: CDR1 KGHSH, CDR2 LQKENI. V lost 2 bases and J lost 7; bases outside the gene matches: 11. This CDR3 is built from 17 residues. The CDR3 DNA reads as TGTGCCAGCTCACCAATAAGCGGGGGGGCCTTTGGGAATGAGCAGTTCTTC. This encodes CASSPISGGAFGNEQFF.

This clone occurred a few times. The V and J genes are TRBV7-9 and TRBJ1-4; D is unresolved. This CDR3 comprises 14 residues. CDR1 is SEHNR, CDR2 FQNEAQ, per germline (reference sequence). Trimming removed 5 bases at V and 0 bases at J, with 7 bases between. CDR3 loop: CASSHLSTNEKLFF. CDR3 bases: TGTGCCAGCAGCCACCTATCAACTAATGAAAAACTGTTTTTT.

The chain's CDR3 is CSAKNRGRDYEQYF. CDR3 coding DNA: TGCAGCGCAAAGAACAGGGGGCGCGACTACGAGCAGTACTTC. The chain has TRBV29-1 and TRBJ2-7; 9 nucleotides align to TRBD1. Germline V gives CDR1 SQVTM, CDR2 ANQGSEA. The CDR3 loop spans 14 amino acids. V gave up 7 bases and J gave up 3 bases; unmatched junction bases: 10.

The CDR3 loop is CASSLGPQETQYF. The CDR3 nucleotides are TGTGCCAGCAGCTTAGGGCCCCAAGAGACCCAGTACTTC. The chain carries TRBV7-7 and TRBJ2-5; D unresolved. In germline, CDR1 is SSHAT, CDR2 FNYEAQ (reference sequence). Trimming took off 1 base at V and 1 base at J, with 4 bases between the two ends. The CDR3 totals 13 residues. The whole variable domain, filled in from reference TRBV7-7 and TRBJ2-5, reads GAGVSQSPRYKVTKRGQDVTLRCDPISSHATLYWYQQALGQGPEFLTYFNYEAQPDKSGLPSDRFSAERPEGSISTLTIQRTEQRDSAMYRCASSLGPQETQYFGPGTRLLVL.

This clone was found once. The chain carries TRBV10-3 and TRBJ1-4, with 8 nucleotides matching TRBD1. Germline assignment: CDR1 ENHRY and CDR2 SYGVKD. The V and J ends lost 1 base and 8 bases, in that order; junction bases with no gene match: 6. This CDR3 comprises 15 residues. The CDR3 sequence: CAISELSGTGEKLFF. DNA for the CDR3: TGTGCCATCAGTGAGTTAAGCGGGACAGGCGAAAAACTGTTTTTT.

The chain employs TRBV10-3 and TRBJ2-7, with TRBD1 matching over 8 bases. V shed 6 bases, J shed 4 bases, and the junction held 32 bases outside the gene matches. The CDR3 is made up of 22 amino acids. Germline CDR1 is ENHRY and CDR2 is SYGVKD. The CDR3 here is CAISNPASSSTNETGEEYEQYF. The CDR3 DNA is TGTGCCATCAGCAACCCCGCGTCGTCTTCCACCAACGAGACAGGGGAGGAGTACGAGCAGTACTTC.

J is TRBJ2-3 and V is TRBV6-6, with 8 bases fitting TRBD2. Germline loops: CDR1 MNHNY, CDR2 SVGAGI (reference sequence). The CDR3 sequence is 16 residues long. With V trimmed by 0 bases and J by 6 bases, 8 bases remained unmatched. The CDR3 DNA sequence: TGTGCCAGCAGTTACTCGAAACGCGGGGGGAGGGATACGCAGTATTTT. Translating gives CASSYSKRGGRDTQYF.